Shown below are 32 T cell receptor beta chains from a single sample sequenced in a study of cytomegalovirus exposure and HLA in healthy donors. The study ran its PCR with 60 Vbeta and 13 Jbeta primers. Method: immunoSEQ multiplex PCR; TCRdb's copy keeps in-frame clones and lacks some. Counted here are 55,000 to 75,000 clones, approximately 70% occurring once; the ten biggest clones make up around 17%. Sequencing used PBMCs. These receptor sequences come from a man in his forties in good health and CMV-seropositive.

This clone was observed a handful of times. The chain is built from TRBV19 and TRBJ2-2, with 9 bases that match TRBD1. The germline V gene has CDR1 LNHDA and CDR2 SQIVND (reference sequence). The J segment lost 1 base and the V segment lost 5 bases, leaving 2 bases of the junction unmatched. The CDR3 is 15 residues long. The CDR3 spells CASSSTGGNTGELFF. The DNA of the CDR3 is TGTGCCAGTAGTTCGACAGGGGGGAACACCGGGGAGCTGTTTTTT. The whole variable domain, remainder taken from reference TRBV19 and TRBJ2-2, is DGGITQSPKYLFRKEGQNVTLSCEQNLNHDAMYWYRQDPGQGLRLIYYSQIVNDFQKGDIAEGYSVSREKKESFPLTVTSAQKNPTAFYLCASSSTGGNTGELFFGEGSRLTVL.

This clone was seen a single time. CDR3: CATRTLTGGTEAFF. CDR3 DNA sequence: TGTGCCACGCGGACACTCACGGGTGGCACTGAAGCTTTCTTT. V gene TRBV6-5 combines with J gene TRBJ1-1; a weak D match, TRBD1 (5 bases). Germline V gene sequence: CDR1 MNHEY, CDR2 SVGAGI. This CDR3 comprises 14 residues. V lost 10 bases and J lost 4, with 19 bases in between.

The chain carries TRBV28 and TRBJ1-1, with TRBD1 identical over 9 bases. Germline V gives CDR1 MDHEN, CDR2 SYDVKM. CDR3 length equals 15 residues. With 3 bases clipped from V and 6 bases from J, the junction kept 8 bases outside the gene matches. For the CDR3, the DNA is TGTGCCAGCAGTTTGGAGGACAGGGGACCCCCTGAAGCTTTCTTT. It yields the protein CASSLEDRGPPEAFF.

The chain uses TRBV6-6 and TRBJ1-2; no firm D call. Looked up from germline, CDR1 is MNHNY and CDR2 is SVGAGI (reference sequence). The CDR3 has 14 residues. V lost 0 bases, J lost 8 bases, and 13 bases lay in between. CDR3 protein: CASSYSRTGEGYTF. CDR3 DNA sequence: TGTGCCAGCAGTTACTCCCGAACCGGGGAGGGCTACACCTTC.

This clone was seen a few times. The chain employs TRBV18 and TRBJ1-1; a possible D gene is TRBD1 (5 bases). Germline lookup yields CDR1 KGHSH and CDR2 LQKENI. The V end lost 6 bases, the J end lost 3 bases, and 17 bases lay between the germline ends. The CDR3 consists of 15 residues. The CDR3 loop is CASSSRPSRDTEAFF. CDR3 nucleotides: TGTGCCAGCTCCTCCCGCCCGAGCAGGGACACTGAAGCTTTCTTT.

The J gene is TRBJ2-7, the V gene TRBV19; TRBD1 agrees at 10 bases. V lost 4 bases, J lost 2 bases, and 2 bases stayed unmatched. Germline V CDR1 and CDR2: LNHDA, SQIVND (reference sequence). The CDR3 sequence is 14 residues long. The CDR3 sequence: CASSKGQGAYEQYF. CDR3 DNA: TGTGCCAGTAGTAAAGGACAGGGGGCCTACGAGCAGTACTTC.

Remarks on this clone: Relative to the germline gene, one junction end is altered; a read error may explain this. Different DNA sequences within this sample yield the same CDR3. J is TRBJ2-1 and V is TRBV27; the D is unclear. There are 13 residues in the CDR3. Per germline, CDR1 MNHEY and CDR2 SMNVEV (reference sequence). CDR3 in DNA: TGTGCCAGCAGTTTATATGCAGACAACGAGCAGTTCTTC. Residues: CASSLYADNEQFF.

This clone was seen a single time. The chain has TRBV2 and TRBJ1-4; D may be TRBD1 (6 bases). CDR1 is SNHLY, CDR2 FYNNEI, per germline. Trimming removed 3 bases from V and 5 bases from J, with 13 bases in between. There are 15 residues in the CDR3. The CDR3 here is CASSDGGGWNEKLFF. Written as DNA, the CDR3 is TGTGCCAGCAGTGATGGGGGGGGCTGGAATGAAAAACTGTTTTTT.

In this sample, this clone turned up a few times. The gene calls are TRBV7-9 and TRBJ2-7; 8 positions match TRBD1. CDR1 is SEHNR, CDR2 FQNEAQ, per germline (reference sequence). The ends lost 4 bases at V and 0 bases at J; junction bases unmatched: 5. The CDR3 length is 15 residues. The CDR3 region has the DNA TGTGCCAGCAGCTCCGGGACAGGTCTCTCCTACGAGCAGTACTTC. This encodes CASSSGTGLSYEQYF.

This chain joins TRBV18 and TRBJ1-1; D may be TRBD1 (5 bases). V gave up 8 bases and J gave up 3 bases, with 19 bases separating them. The length of the CDR3 is 15 residues. Germline CDR1 and CDR2: KGHSH and LQKENI. Here the CDR3 reads CASTSRSGRDTEAFF. The DNA of the CDR3 is TGTGCCAGCACTAGCAGGTCGGGGCGGGACACTGAAGCTTTCTTT.

In its sample, this clone was seen once. V and J are TRBV18 and TRBJ1-2; D uncertain. Germline V lookup: CDR1 KGHSH, CDR2 LQKENI. The CDR3 has 15 residues. Trimming pared 2 bases from V and 5 bases from J, leaving 15 bases between. The CDR3 is CASSPTGRGVYGYTF. The CDR3 nucleotides read TGTGCCAGCTCACCAACGGGTCGCGGGGTGTATGGCTACACCTTC.

The rearrangement joins TRBV11-2 to TRBJ2-3, with 11 positions matching TRBD2. V gave up 5 bases and J gave up 4 bases; unmatched junction bases: 5. There are 15 residues in the CDR3. Looked up from germline, CDR1 is SGHAT and CDR2 is FQNNGV. The CDR3 here is CASSQIAGGPDTQYF. For the CDR3, the DNA is TGTGCCAGCAGCCAAATAGCGGGAGGGCCAGATACGCAGTATTTT.

The chain is built from TRBV7-6 and TRBJ2-1; 7 positions match TRBD2. The trim removed 5 bases at V and 9 bases at J, leaving 1 base unmatched. The CDR3 length is 11 residues. CDR1 SGHVS and CDR2 FNYEAQ come from the germline V gene. The CDR3 loop is CASSQRGEQFF. The CDR3 DNA follows: TGTGCCAGCAGCCAGCGGGGTGAGCAGTTCTTC.

This clone came up a few times. The chain combines TRBV9 with TRBJ2-5; possibly TRBD1 for D (5 bases). This CDR3 spans 15 amino acids. CDR1 and CDR2 (germline): SGDLS, YYNGEE. V lost 0 bases and J lost 1, with 10 bases in between. The CDR3 DNA reads as TGTGCCAGCAGCGTAGGGTGGGGCCGCCAAGAGACCCAGTACTTC. Its protein product is CASSVGWGRQETQYF.

The gene calls are TRBV30 and TRBJ1-4; TRBD1 might be the D (5 bases). Trimming removed 5 bases at V and 8 bases at J, with 18 bases between. The CDR3 sequence is 14 residues long. Germline loops: CDR1 GTSNPN, CDR2 SVGIG (reference sequence). The CDR3 spells CAWAPGGLGEKLFF. Written as DNA, the CDR3 is TGTGCCTGGGCGCCGGGGGGTCTTGGAGAAAAACTGTTTTTT. The entire variable domain, with the rest obtained from reference TRBV30 and TRBJ1-4, is as follows: SQTIHQWPATLVQPVGSPLSLECTVEGTSNPNLYWYRQAAGRGLQLLFYSVGIGQISSEVPQNLSASRPQDRQFILSSKKLLLSDSGFYLCAWAPGGLGEKLFFGSGTQLSVL.

The chain recombines TRBV4-1 with TRBJ1-2; D may be TRBD1 (6 bases). The CDR3 totals 15 residues. V lost 0 bases and J lost 5, with 13 bases in between. Germline V lookup: CDR1 MGHRA, CDR2 YSYEKL. CDR3 amino acids: CASSQEGALGYGYTF. The CDR3 bases are TGCGCCAGCAGCCAAGAGGGGGCTTTGGGGTATGGCTACACCTTC.

The V and J genes are TRBV29-1 and TRBJ2-1; possibly TRBD2 for D (5 bases). The V gene's germline CDR1 is SQVTM and CDR2 ANQGSEA. V lost 7 bases, J lost 1 base, and 14 bases lay in between. This CDR3 has 14 residues. The CDR3 sequence is CSAYPSPSYNEQFF. In DNA, the CDR3 is TGCAGCGCCTACCCTAGCCCGTCCTACAATGAGCAGTTCTTC.

The chain couples TRBV6-6 to TRBJ2-3; the D gene is possibly TRBD1 (5 bases). This CDR3 has 15 residues. V lost 6 bases, J lost 6 bases, and 19 bases lay in between. CDR1 and CDR2 (germline): MNHNY, SVGAGI (reference sequence). CDR3: CASSLTGSHADTQYF. Here the CDR3 DNA reads TGTGCCAGCAGCTTAACAGGTTCTCACGCGGATACGCAGTATTTT.

This clone occurred a few times. The chain is built from TRBV7-9 and TRBJ2-7, with D possibly matching TRBD1 (6 bases). CDR1 and CDR2 from the germline V gene are SEHNR and FQNEAQ (reference sequence). V was trimmed by 1 base and J by 2 bases, leaving 12 bases between them. The CDR3 sequence is 15 residues long. Here the CDR3 reads CASSLVSRGPYEQYF. CDR3 in DNA: TGTGCCAGCAGCTTAGTTTCCAGGGGCCCCTACGAGCAGTACTTC. The full variable domain, rest sourced from reference TRBV7-9 and TRBJ2-7, is DTGVSQNPRHKITKRGQNVTFRCDPISEHNRLYWYRQTLGQGPEFLTYFQNEAQLEKSRLLSDRFSAERPKGSFSTLEIQRTEQGDSAMYLCASSLVSRGPYEQYFGPGTRLTVT.

The CDR3 protein is CASSQESGRGNYGYTF. In DNA form, the CDR3 reads TGCGCCAGCAGCCAAGAGTCAGGGAGGGGGAACTATGGCTACACCTTC. The V gene is TRBV4-1, the J gene TRBJ1-2, with D tentatively TRBD1 (6 bases). Germline V gene lookup returns CDR1 MGHRA and CDR2 YSYEKL. The CDR3 runs 16 residues. Trimming removed 0 bases at V and 2 bases at J, with 13 bases between.

The chain has TRBV9 and TRBJ2-1, with 9 positions matching TRBD2. V was pared by 0 bases and J by 5 bases, with 3 bases of the junction left unmatched. Per the germline V gene, CDR1 is SGDLS and CDR2 is YYNGEE. This CDR3 has 15 amino acids. The CDR3 nucleotides read TGTGCCAGCAGCGTAGGGCGGGGGGGGCACAATGAGCAGTTCTTC. This encodes CASSVGRGGHNEQFF.

The chain has TRBV5-1 and TRBJ2-7; perhaps TRBD1 as D (5 bases). The length of the CDR3 is 15 residues. Looked up from germline, CDR1 is SGHRS and CDR2 is YFSETQ. The V end was cut by 0 bases, the J end by 3 bases, with 13 bases between. The CDR3 DNA is TGCGCCAGCAGCTTGGGGGTGGGGCAGTTCTACGAGCAGTACTTC. This encodes CASSLGVGQFYEQYF.

To note about this clone: One junction end disagrees with the germline gene, perhaps due to a read error. This specimen includes other DNA sequences encoding the same CDR3. J is TRBJ2-7 and V is TRBV14; D ambiguous. The CDR3 has 13 residues. Germline V gene data show CDR1 as SGHDN and CDR2 as FVKESK. The CDR3 DNA reads TGCGCCAGCAGCCAAGTTAGCCTCGGCGAGCAGTACTTC. Protein product: CASSQVSLGEQYF.

The chain has TRBV7-2 and TRBJ2-1; 8 bases are a match to TRBD1. The CDR3 spans 14 residues. Germline values: CDR1 SGHTA, CDR2 FQGNSA. V lost 5 bases and J lost 3; bases outside the gene matches: 3. CDR3 protein: CASSVGQVYNEQFF. The DNA for the CDR3 is TGTGCCAGCAGCGTGGGACAGGTCTACAATGAGCAGTTCTTC.

The V call is TRBV4-3, the J call TRBJ1-6; no clear D. V lost 0 bases and J lost 12, with 9 bases in between. This CDR3 is 13 amino acids long. In germline, CDR1 is LGHNA, CDR2 YSLEER. CDR3 coding DNA: TGCGCCAGCAGCCAAGATCGGGAACAACCCCTCCACTTT. Translation gives CASSQDREQPLHF.

V and J are TRBV7-6 and TRBJ2-1, with TRBD1 matching over 7 bases. The V gene end was trimmed by 4 bases and the J gene end by 9 bases; junction bases not matched to a gene: 3. CDR1 is SGHVS and CDR2 is FNYEAQ in the germline V gene. The length of the CDR3 is 12 residues. The DNA for the CDR3 is TGTGCCAGCAGCTCCGGACAGGTTGAGCAGTTCTTC. Protein: CASSSGQVEQFF.

V usage is TRBV9 and J usage is TRBJ1-4; D unresolved. The ends were cut back, 0 bases at V and 8 bases at J, with 14 bases in the middle. CDR1 and CDR2 (germline): SGDLS, YYNGEE. The CDR3 spans 15 residues. CDR3 amino acids: CASSVGGEAGEKLFF. CDR3 nucleotide sequence: TGTGCCAGCAGCGTAGGGGGTGAGGCGGGGGAAAAACTGTTTTTT.

This clone was seen more than once but under ten times. The chain joins TRBV9 to TRBJ2-2; D possibly corresponds to TRBD1 (5 bases). Germline values: CDR1 SGDLS, CDR2 YYNGEE. V dropped 0 bases and J dropped 4 bases, with 16 bases sitting between them. CDR3 length equals 17 residues. The CDR3 sequence is CASSVASQGMSTGELFF. The CDR3 region has the DNA TGTGCCAGCAGCGTAGCTTCCCAGGGTATGAGCACCGGGGAGCTGTTTTTT.

There are a few counts of this clone. The chain is built from TRBV4-3 and TRBJ2-4; the D is unclear. Trimming removed 4 bases from V and 0 bases from J, with 16 bases in between. Germline V gives CDR1 LGHNA, CDR2 YSLEER. The CDR3 sequence is 17 residues long. CDR3 nucleotides: TGCGCCAGCAGCCCGCCCCGCCAACCACTAGCCAAAAACATTCAGTACTTC. Protein sequence: CASSPPRQPLAKNIQYF.

This clone was found a few times. The rearrangement links TRBV4-1 to TRBJ2-3, with 8 bases matching TRBD1. The J segment lost 3 bases and the V segment lost 2 bases, leaving 13 bases of the junction unmatched. The CDR3 loop spans 18 amino acids. CDR1 and CDR2 (germline): MGHRA, YSYEKL. In nucleotides, the CDR3 is TGCGCCAGCAGCCAACACTCCGGACAGGGAACAAGAACAGATACGCAGTATTTT. Translating it yields CASSQHSGQGTRTDTQYF.

V usage is TRBV18 and J usage is TRBJ2-3; 11 bases fit TRBD2. This CDR3 has 17 amino acids. The V segment lost 4 bases and the J segment 4 bases; nucleotides outside the gene matches: 10. Germline V gene lookup returns CDR1 KGHSH and CDR2 LQKENI. CDR3 DNA sequence: TGTGCCAGCTCACGGGGTCAAACTAGCGGGAGAGCAGATACGCAGTATTTT. Its translation is CASSRGQTSGRADTQYF.

The rearrangement links TRBV18 to TRBJ2-5, with D maybe TRBD2 (7 bases). The closer fit of TRBJ2-7 to the DNA end suggests the J call may be wrong. This CDR3 contains 15 residues. Germline CDR1 reads KGHSH; CDR2 reads LQKENI. The CDR3 loop reads CASSPGGGASYEQYF. The CDR3 DNA reads TGTGCCAGCTCACCTGGCGGGGGCGCCTCGTACGAGCAGTACTTC.